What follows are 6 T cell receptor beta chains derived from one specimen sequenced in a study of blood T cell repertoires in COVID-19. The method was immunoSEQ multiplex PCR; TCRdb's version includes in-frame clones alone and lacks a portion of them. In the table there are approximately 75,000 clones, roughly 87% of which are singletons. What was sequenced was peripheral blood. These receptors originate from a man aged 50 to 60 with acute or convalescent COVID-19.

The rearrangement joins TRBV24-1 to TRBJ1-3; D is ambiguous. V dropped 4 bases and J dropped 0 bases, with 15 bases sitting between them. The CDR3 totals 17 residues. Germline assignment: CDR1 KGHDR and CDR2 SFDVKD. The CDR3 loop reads CATSDPNDKSSGNTIYF. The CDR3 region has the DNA TGTGCCACCAGTGACCCTAATGACAAGAGCTCTGGAAACACCATATATTTT.

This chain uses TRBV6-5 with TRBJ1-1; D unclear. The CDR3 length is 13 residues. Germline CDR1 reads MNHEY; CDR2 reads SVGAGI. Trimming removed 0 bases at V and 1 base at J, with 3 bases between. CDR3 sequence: CASSYSRNTEAFF. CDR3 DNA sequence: TGTGCCAGCAGTTACTCCAGGAACACTGAAGCTTTCTTT.

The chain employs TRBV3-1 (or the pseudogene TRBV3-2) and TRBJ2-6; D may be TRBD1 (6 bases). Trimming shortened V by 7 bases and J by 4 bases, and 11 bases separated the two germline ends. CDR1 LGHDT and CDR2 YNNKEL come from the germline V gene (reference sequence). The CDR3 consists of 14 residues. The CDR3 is CASNPGAGANVLTF. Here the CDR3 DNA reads TGTGCCAGCAACCCAGGGGCCGGGGCCAACGTCCTGACTTTC.

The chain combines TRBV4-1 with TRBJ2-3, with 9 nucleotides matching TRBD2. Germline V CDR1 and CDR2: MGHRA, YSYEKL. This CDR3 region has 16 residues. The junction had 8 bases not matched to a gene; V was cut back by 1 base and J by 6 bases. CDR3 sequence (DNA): TGCGCCAGCAGCCAAGGGCGGGGGGGCCGAAGTGATACGCAGTATTTT. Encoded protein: CASSQGRGGRSDTQYF.

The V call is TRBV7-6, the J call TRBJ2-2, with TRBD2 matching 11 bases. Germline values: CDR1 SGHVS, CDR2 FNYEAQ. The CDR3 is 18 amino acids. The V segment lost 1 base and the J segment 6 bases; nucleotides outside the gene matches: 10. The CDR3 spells CASSLDLAGGRMAGELFF. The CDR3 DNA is TGTGCCAGCAGCTTAGATCTAGCGGGGGGCCGGATGGCCGGGGAGCTGTTTTTT.

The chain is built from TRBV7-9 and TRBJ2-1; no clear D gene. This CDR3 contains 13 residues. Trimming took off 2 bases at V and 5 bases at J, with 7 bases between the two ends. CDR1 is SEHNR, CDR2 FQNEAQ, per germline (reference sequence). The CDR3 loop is CASSLTADNEQFF. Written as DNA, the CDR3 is TGTGCCAGCAGCTTAACAGCTGACAATGAGCAGTTCTTC.